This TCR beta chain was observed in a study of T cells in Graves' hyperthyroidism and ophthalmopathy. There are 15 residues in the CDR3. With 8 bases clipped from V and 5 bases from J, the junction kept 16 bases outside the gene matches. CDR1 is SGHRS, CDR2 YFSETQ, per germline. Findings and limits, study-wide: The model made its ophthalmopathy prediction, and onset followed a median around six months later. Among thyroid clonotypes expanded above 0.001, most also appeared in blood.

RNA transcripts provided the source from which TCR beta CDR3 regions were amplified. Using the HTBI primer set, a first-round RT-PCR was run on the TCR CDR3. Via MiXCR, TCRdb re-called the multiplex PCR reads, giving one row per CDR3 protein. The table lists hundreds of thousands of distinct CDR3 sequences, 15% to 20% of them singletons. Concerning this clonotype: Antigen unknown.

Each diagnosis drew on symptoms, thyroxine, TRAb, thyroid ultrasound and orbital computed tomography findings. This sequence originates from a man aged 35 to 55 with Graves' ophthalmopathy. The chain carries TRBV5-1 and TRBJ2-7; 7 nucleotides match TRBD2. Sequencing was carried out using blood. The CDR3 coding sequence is TGCGCCAGTGGGGCCAGCGGGAAACGGGTGGACGAGCAGTACTTC. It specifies CASGASGKRVDEQYF.